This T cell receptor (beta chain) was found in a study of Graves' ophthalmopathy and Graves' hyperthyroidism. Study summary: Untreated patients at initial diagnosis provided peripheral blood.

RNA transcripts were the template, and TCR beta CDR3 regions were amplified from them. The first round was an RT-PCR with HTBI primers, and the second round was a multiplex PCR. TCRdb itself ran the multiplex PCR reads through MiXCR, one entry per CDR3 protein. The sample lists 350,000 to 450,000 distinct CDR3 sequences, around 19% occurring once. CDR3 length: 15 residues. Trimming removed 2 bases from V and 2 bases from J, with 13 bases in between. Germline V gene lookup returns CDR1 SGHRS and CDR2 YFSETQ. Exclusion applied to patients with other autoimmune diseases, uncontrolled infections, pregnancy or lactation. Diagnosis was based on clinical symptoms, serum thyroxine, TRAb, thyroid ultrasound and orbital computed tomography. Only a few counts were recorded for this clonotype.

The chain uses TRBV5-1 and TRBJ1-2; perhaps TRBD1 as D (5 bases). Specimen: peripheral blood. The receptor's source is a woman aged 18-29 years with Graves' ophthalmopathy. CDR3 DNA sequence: TGCGCCAGCAGCTTCGTGGGGACTACCAACTATGGCTACACCTTC. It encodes CASSFVGTTNYGYTF.